These T cell receptor beta chains were read from a single sample in a study of radiotherapy plus CTLA-4 blockade in lung cancer. Generated by immunoSEQ multiplex PCR, the TCRdb table keeps only in-frame clones and is missing some. The table records 51,000 or so clones, roughly 88% of them present only once. The sequences come from peripheral blood, collected from a patient treated with radiotherapy plus ipilimumab. The receptor set was obtained from a human donor with non-small cell lung cancer whose response to radiotherapy plus ipilimumab could not be evaluated. Each CDR3 is given with its conserved first and last residue.

v_call cdr3_aa
TRBV2 CASSRGPAQYF
TRBV5-4 CASSLHLGAGNEQYF
TRBV7-8 CASSLGQVENTIYF
TRBV7-9 CASSLQAGRNEQFF
TRBV6-5 CATMPGLSNTEAFF
TRBV29-1 CSVGGLAVEQFF
TRBV5-1 CASSQTSGGGRGTDTQYF
TRBV21-1 CASSKGGQDEADTQYF
TRBV7-2 CASSLGGQGATGELFF
TRBV5-6 CASSLQDLQGYGYTF
TRBV9 CASSVSVGAYEKLFF
TRBV4-1 CASSQVLSGGGGELFF
TRBV25-1 CASSVTGEGTEAFF
TRBV7-2 CASSLGGGLAGIEQFF
TRBV7-2 CASSQSGGVHEQYF
TRBV5-1 CASSSMAGLVQETQYF
TRBV7-2 CASSLAGGLGSYNSPLHF
TRBV28 CASSFYRRTGSGANVLTF
TRBV7-9 CASKGLGATNEKLFF
TRBV28 CASSFTGYGYTF
TRBV2 CASSIQGNYGYTF
TRBV27 CASSPAGVGYEQYF
TRBV25-1 CASKGGGSYEQYF
TRBV5-4 CASSLWEGSYEQYF
TRBV6-5 CASSSQGYSGNTIYF
TRBV28 CASSSQGWGYTF
TRBV19 CASSTLRGKVNYGYTF
TRBV4-3 CASSQVGLAGGGTDTQYF
TRBV5-1 CASTTEEGRGSGGYTF
TRBV5-1 CASSFGTVQETQYF
TRBV9 CASSVVRPAGYQETQYF
TRBV2 CASTQRADNYEQYF
TRBV7-2 CASSPRAAAVTDTQYF
TRBV4-3 CASSRLTGVEQFF
TRBV5-1 CASSLRRDRGTYNEQFF
TRBV28 CASSSTGYNYGYTF
TRBV6-5 CASSPTPPDNEQFF
TRBV4-1 CASSSQGLKNSPLHF
TRBV19 CASSSQASFEAFF
TRBV5-1 CASSLGQTTNYGYTF
TRBV7-9 CASSRLAGAGELFF
TRBV7-2 CASSPPRRDYRHSDTQYF